The entry below describes one T cell receptor beta chain. There is no known antigen for this receptor. Base quality data are lacking; no much larger clone is found one base away. V is cut by 5 bases and J by 6 bases, and the space between the germline ends is 15 bases. CDR1 and CDR2 were assigned from the germline V gene (reference sequence) as SEHNR and FQNEAQ. From the cysteine up to the phenylalanine, the CDR3 has a length of 14 residues. Kept here is only the CDR3 DNA, which spans 42 bases and is read in frame from base 1. The sample originates from a study of blood T cell repertoires in COVID-19 (dated by TCRdb to 2018 to 2020). Study-wide context: Collaborator samples came from the United States, Italy and Spain and covered acute and convalescent phases of COVID-19. The prospective study material was composed of cDNA or gDNA derived from T cells, B-cell-depleted T cells, or PBMCs. Subjects who had been exposed to COVID-19, were actively infected with it, or had recovered from it provided the deeply sampled blood TCRbeta repertoires that made up the dataset. The repertoires were made available in a free public database intended to serve as a resource for research on the immune response to SARS-CoV-2. Samples were obtained from the ongoing ImmuneRACE study (first 160 participants) and from 1,254 subjects provided by 6 global collaborators. The sample metadata nearly always contained a de-identified subject ID, COVID-19 status, age in years and sex. Where HLA class I and class II types were available, the types were taken from metadata supplied by the sample provider, not from assay-based typing.

TCRbeta CDR3 regions were amplified from genomic DNA by means of the immunoSEQ Assay, a bias-controlled multiplex PCR. Regarding the original processing steps: Nucleated cell counts per sample were estimated from amplification of reference gene primers within the assay. To quantify the absolute abundance of each unique TCRbeta CDR3 rearrangement, sequence reads were collapsed and filtered. For each sample, productive Simpson clonality was calculated as the square root of Simpson's diversity index over productive rearrangements. This is the immuneACCESS table as TCRdb keeps it, with only in-frame sequences that have V and J called. A part of the clones is gone; compared with another copy, unresolved V genes explain less than half, and the rest is unexplained. That table furnishes V, J and clone size, whereas the DNA furnished D and trimming. This sample comprises tens of thousands of clones, more than 75% of them detected only once. The ten largest clones add up to about 15% of the sample.

Whole blood was collected in K2EDTA tubes by collaborating institutions according to the institutions' own protocols. For TCRbeta analysis, collaborators shipped samples as frozen whole blood, isolated PBMCs, or DNA extracted from either of those sample types. The paper as a whole reports these results and caveats: The quantity of clinical and demographic metadata differed by source and by participant and was supplied without curation.

Sequencing input: peripheral blood. The source of this sequence is a man in his fifties with active or convalescent COVID-19. This receptor chain uses TRBV7-9 and TRBJ2-3; TRBD2 is a possible D gene, resting on 5 matching bases. The sequenced DNA: TGTGCCAGCAGCCTGCAGGCGGGCGGGGATACGCAGTATTTT. This translates into CASSLQAGGDTQYF.